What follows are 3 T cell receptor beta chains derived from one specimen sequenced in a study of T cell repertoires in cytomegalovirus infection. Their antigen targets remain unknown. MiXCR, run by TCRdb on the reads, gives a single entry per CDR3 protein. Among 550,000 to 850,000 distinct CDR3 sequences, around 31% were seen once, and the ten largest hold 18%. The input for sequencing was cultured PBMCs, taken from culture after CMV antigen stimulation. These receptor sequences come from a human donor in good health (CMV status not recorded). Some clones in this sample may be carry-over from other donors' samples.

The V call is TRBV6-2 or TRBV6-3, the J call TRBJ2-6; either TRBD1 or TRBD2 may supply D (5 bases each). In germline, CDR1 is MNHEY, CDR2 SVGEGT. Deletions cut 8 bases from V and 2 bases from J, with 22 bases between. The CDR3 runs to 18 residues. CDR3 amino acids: CASGERQGQVTGANVLTF. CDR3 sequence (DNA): TGTGCCAGCGGGGAGAGGCAGGGCCAAGTTACTGGGGCCAACGTCCTGACTTTC.

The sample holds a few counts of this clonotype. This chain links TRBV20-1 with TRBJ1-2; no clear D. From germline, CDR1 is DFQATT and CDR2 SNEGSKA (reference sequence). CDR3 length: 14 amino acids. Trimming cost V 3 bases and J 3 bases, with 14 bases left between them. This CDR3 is CSASVRDRDYGYTF. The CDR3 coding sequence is TGCAGTGCTAGTGTCCGCGACCGGGACTATGGCTACACCTTC.

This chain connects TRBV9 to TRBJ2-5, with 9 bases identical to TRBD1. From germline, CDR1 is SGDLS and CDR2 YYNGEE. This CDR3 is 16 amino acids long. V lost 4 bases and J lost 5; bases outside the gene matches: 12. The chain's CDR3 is CASSSAGTGFMETQYF. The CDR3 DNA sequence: TGTGCCAGCAGCTCAGCCGGGACAGGGTTTATGGAGACCCAGTACTTC.